These 16 T cell receptor beta chains originate from one sample sequenced in a study of control samples from healthy donors and cancer patients. Method: immunoSEQ multiplex PCR; TCRdb's copy keeps in-frame clones and lacks some. The sample yields about 82,000 clones, around 94% seen once. Source material: blood. These receptors all come from a woman aged 18-29 years in good health.

The V gene is TRBV28, the J gene TRBJ1-1; unclear D gene. The CDR3 length is 11 residues. Trimming pared 3 bases from V and 6 bases from J, leaving 5 bases between. Per the germline V gene, CDR1 is MDHEN and CDR2 is SYDVKM. The CDR3: CASSFGAEAFF. As DNA, the CDR3 is TGTGCCAGCAGTTTCGGGGCTGAAGCTTTCTTT.

The chain recombines TRBV2 with TRBJ2-7; a weak D match, TRBD2 (8 bases). Germline lookup yields CDR1 SNHLY and CDR2 FYNNEI. V lost 7 bases and J 5 bases, leaving 18 bases between the germline ends. This CDR3 comprises 14 residues. The CDR3 loop reads CASMFREGANEQYF. CDR3 nucleotide sequence: TGTGCCAGCATGTTTCGGGAGGGGGCCAACGAGCAGTACTTC.

The V and J genes are TRBV3-1 (or the pseudogene TRBV3-2) and TRBJ2-7; D perhaps matches TRBD2 (5 bases). This CDR3 has 13 residues. The V end was cut by 5 bases, the J end by 0 bases, with 8 bases between. Germline V gives CDR1 LGHDT, CDR2 YNNKEL (reference sequence). The CDR3 loop reads CASSSRDSYEQYF. CDR3 sequence (DNA): TGTGCCAGCAGCTCCCGGGACTCCTACGAGCAGTACTTC.

The chain has TRBV11-3 and TRBJ2-7; no firm D call. Germline loops: CDR1 SGHNT, CDR2 YENEEA. With 3 bases removed from V and 5 bases from J, the gap between germline ends came to 14 bases. The CDR3 is 14 residues long. The CDR3 loop reads CASSLGGPNHEQYF. Written as DNA, the CDR3 is TGTGCCAGCAGCTTGGGCGGACCTAACCACGAGCAGTACTTC.

This clone was seen once. This chain joins TRBV9 and TRBJ2-2; TRBD2 agrees at 9 bases. The CDR3 consists of 16 residues. The V gene end was trimmed by 0 bases and the J gene end by 4 bases; junction bases not matched to a gene: 4. In germline, CDR1 is SGDLS, CDR2 YYNGEE. The CDR3 reads CASSVAASGITGELFF. CDR3 nucleotide sequence: TGTGCCAGCAGCGTAGCCGCTAGCGGGATCACCGGGGAGCTGTTTTTT.

V and J are TRBV15 and TRBJ2-7; 8 nucleotides match TRBD1. In germline, CDR1 is LNHNV, CDR2 YYDKDF (reference sequence). The CDR3 loop spans 16 amino acids. V was clipped by 0 bases and J by 1 base; unmatched bases: 5. The CDR3 bases are TGTGCCACCAGCAGAGATCGGGGGACAGGTTCCTACGAGCAGTACTTC. Amino acid sequence: CATSRDRGTGSYEQYF.

The V and J genes are TRBV12-3 or TRBV12-4 and TRBJ2-7; 11 nucleotides line up with TRBD2. Trimming cost V 5 bases and J 11 bases; bases outside gene matches: 5. This CDR3 has 12 amino acids. The CDR3 nucleotides are TGTGCCAGCAGTCCAAATAGCGGGAGGGAGTACTTC. Translated, it gives CASSPNSGREYF.

Points on this clone: A junction end diverges from the germline sequence, so it may reflect a read error. The rearrangement links TRBV7-2 to TRBJ2-1; 12 nucleotides match TRBD2. Germline lookup yields CDR1 SGHTA and CDR2 FQGNSA. The CDR3 has 15 amino acids. The CDR3 nucleotides read TGTGCCAGCAGCCTAGCGGGAGGGATTGGCAATGAGCAGTTCTTC. This translates into CASSLAGGIGNEQFF.

The V call is TRBV6-1, the J call TRBJ1-5; D unresolved. Trimming stripped 0 bases from V and 4 bases from J, with 7 bases between. Germline assignment: CDR1 MNHNS and CDR2 SASEGT. The CDR3 is 14 residues long. The CDR3 DNA reads TGTGCCAGCAGTGAAGCGGTAGGGAATCAGCCCCAGCATTTT. Residues: CASSEAVGNQPQHF.

In its sample, this clone was seen once. The rearrangement uses TRBV11-2 and TRBJ1-2, with 8 nucleotides matching TRBD1. In germline, CDR1 is SGHAT, CDR2 FQNNGV. This CDR3 spans 13 amino acids. V was clipped by 5 bases and J by 3 bases; unmatched bases: 2. The CDR3 DNA is TGTGCCAGCAGCCCGGACAGGGACTATGGCTACACCTTC. This translates into CASSPDRDYGYTF.

The chain joins TRBV5-4 to TRBJ2-2, with D perhaps matching TRBD2 (6 bases). The V and J ends lost 4 bases and 5 bases respectively, with 12 bases between them. Germline values: CDR1 SGHNT, CDR2 YYREEE (reference sequence). The CDR3 consists of 14 residues. The chain's CDR3 is CASSPPRGTGELFF. CDR3 DNA sequence: TGTGCCAGCAGCCCTCCCCGGGGGACCGGGGAGCTGTTTTTT.

This clone is a singleton in its sample. The chain's CDR3 is CASRVSVTGTGNQPQHF. In nucleotides, the CDR3 is TGTGCCAGTAGAGTTTCCGTCACAGGGACGGGCAATCAGCCCCAGCATTTT. The rearrangement joins TRBV19 to TRBJ1-5, with D perhaps TRBD1 (6 bases). V was clipped by 6 bases and J by 2 bases, with 20 bases between them. The CDR3 is 17 residues long. CDR1 and CDR2 from the germline V gene are LNHDA and SQIVND (reference sequence).

V usage is TRBV5-1 and J usage is TRBJ2-1; tentatively, D is TRBD2 (7 bases). The CDR3 is made up of 17 amino acids. Trimming removed 4 bases at V and 2 bases at J, with 19 bases between. CDR1 and CDR2 (germline): SGHRS, YFSETQ. The CDR3 DNA reads TGCGCCAGCAGCCAGGGGTCGGTCGGGACTACCTACAATGAGCAGTTCTTC. Protein sequence: CASSQGSVGTTYNEQFF.

The J gene is TRBJ2-1, the V gene TRBV5-1; 13 positions agree with TRBD2. Germline V gene sequence: CDR1 SGHRS, CDR2 YFSETQ. The CDR3 totals 15 residues. Losses at the gene ends were 3 bases for V and 6 bases for J; bases not matched to a gene: 3. The CDR3 nucleotides are TGCGCCAGCAGCTCCCGGACTAGCGGGGGCAATGAGCAGTTCTTC. Protein product: CASSSRTSGGNEQFF.

The chain combines TRBV4-2 with TRBJ2-7; 11 nucleotides line up with TRBD2. V was pared by 1 base and J by 3 bases, with 2 bases of the junction left unmatched. The CDR3 has 15 residues. Germline V gene lookup returns CDR1 LGHNA and CDR2 YNFKEQ. CDR3 residues: CASSQVGTSGYEQYF. The CDR3 coding sequence is TGTGCCAGCAGCCAAGTCGGGACTAGCGGCTACGAGCAGTACTTC.

The chain combines TRBV5-4 with TRBJ1-1; 9 bases fit TRBD1. Germline lookup yields CDR1 SGHNT and CDR2 YYREEE (reference sequence). V trimming: 4 bases; J trimming: 1 base; junction bases outside the gene matches: 2. The CDR3 has 14 residues. Here the CDR3 DNA reads TGTGCCAGCAGCCCGACAGGGGGGAACACTGAAGCTTTCTTT. It encodes CASSPTGGNTEAFF.